One and the same sample provided the 18 T cell receptor beta chains below, sequenced in a study of radiotherapy plus CTLA-4 blockade in lung cancer. Sequencing used immunoSEQ multiplex PCR; TCRdb keeps in-frame clones, though not all of them. The table includes about 120,000 clones, 90% detected once. Sequencing used peripheral blood, obtained from a patient treated with radiotherapy plus ipilimumab. These receptors all stem from a human donor with non-small cell lung cancer that progressed on radiotherapy plus ipilimumab.

The gene calls are TRBV7-9 and TRBJ2-3; TRBD2 matches at 7 bases. The CDR3 spans 13 residues. Germline lookup yields CDR1 SEHNR and CDR2 FQNEAQ (reference sequence). After removal of 5 bases from V and 4 bases from J, the junction contained 3 bases not matched to a gene. The chain's CDR3 is CASSLAGADTQYF. CDR3 DNA: TGTGCCAGCAGCCTCGCGGGAGCAGATACGCAGTATTTT.

J is TRBJ2-7 and V is TRBV14; no reliable D call. Germline CDR1 is SGHDN and CDR2 is FVKESK. Trimming cost V 1 base and J 3 bases, with 7 bases left between them. The CDR3 extends over 13 amino acids. The CDR3 nucleotides are TGTGCCAGCAGCCAAGGAGAACTCTACGAGCAGTACTTC. Encoded protein: CASSQGELYEQYF.

This clone was found a few times. The rearrangement joins TRBV12-5 to TRBJ2-5, with TRBD1 identical over 8 bases. V lost 10 bases, J lost 2 bases, and 6 bases stayed unmatched. CDR3 length: 13 residues. The V gene's germline CDR1 is LGHNT and CDR2 FRNRAP. Here the CDR3 reads CATRRGQQETQYF. CDR3 nucleotides: TGTGCTACACGCAGGGGGCAACAAGAGACCCAGTACTTC.

The gene calls are TRBV5-1 and TRBJ1-1, with 10 bases fitting TRBD1. In germline, CDR1 is SGHRS, CDR2 YFSETQ. The CDR3 consists of 15 residues. Germline trimming cut 0 bases from V and 10 bases from J; bases unmatched to any gene: 9. In DNA, the CDR3 is TGCGCCAGCAGCTTGGACCTTGGGACAGGGGAGGCAGCTTTCTTT. Translating it yields CASSLDLGTGEAAFF.

The V call is TRBV5-8, the J call TRBJ2-2; TRBD1 aligns across 9 bases. Per germline, CDR1 SGHTS and CDR2 YDEGEE. Losses at the gene ends were 5 bases for V and 3 bases for J; bases not matched to a gene: 8. This CDR3 spans 16 amino acids. The CDR3 reads CASRNTGGADTGELFF. The CDR3 DNA follows: TGTGCCAGCAGAAACACAGGGGGCGCCGACACCGGGGAGCTGTTTTTT.

V gene TRBV6-4 combines with J gene TRBJ1-1, with D hard to call. CDR1 MRHNA and CDR2 SNTAGT come from the germline V gene. Trimming removed 2 bases from V and 10 bases from J, with 14 bases in between. This CDR3 is built from 13 residues. The CDR3 spells CASSDGRMGSAFF. CDR3 sequence (DNA): TGTGCCAGCAGTGACGGGAGAATGGGATCAGCTTTCTTT.

The chain employs TRBV25-1 and TRBJ2-6; D is possibly TRBD2 (6 bases). The ends were cut back, 7 bases at V and 0 bases at J, with 16 bases in the middle. The CDR3 has 17 amino acids. Per germline, CDR1 MGHDK and CDR2 SYGVNS. The DNA for the CDR3 is TGTGCCAGCAATCCCAAGGGGCGGGACTCTGGGGCCAACGTCCTGACTTTC. Its protein product is CASNPKGRDSGANVLTF.

This chain uses TRBV11-2 with TRBJ1-1; tentatively, D is TRBD1 (6 bases). With 3 bases removed from V and 0 bases from J, the gap between germline ends came to 17 bases. The CDR3 is 17 amino acids. Germline loops: CDR1 SGHAT, CDR2 FQNNGV. CDR3 amino acids: CASSFRDRRPLNTEAFF. The CDR3 DNA reads as TGTGCCAGCAGCTTCCGAGACAGGAGACCATTGAACACTGAAGCTTTCTTT.

V and J are TRBV27 and TRBJ1-2, with TRBD1 as a possible D gene (5 bases). Germline loops: CDR1 MNHEY, CDR2 SMNVEV (reference sequence). The V end lost 6 bases, the J end lost 2 bases, and 13 bases lay between the germline ends. The CDR3 contains 14 residues. Written as DNA, the CDR3 is TGTGCCAGCAGACGGCAGGGACTGAACTATGGCTACACCTTC. It encodes CASRRQGLNYGYTF.

The chain recombines TRBV7-9 with TRBJ2-7; 7 bases are shared with TRBD1. The CDR3 length is 14 residues. J was trimmed by 6 bases and V by 1 base; bases with no gene match: 6. CDR1 SEHNR and CDR2 FQNEAQ come from the germline V gene (reference sequence). CDR3 in DNA: TGTGCCAGCAGCTTAGGGACAGGTTACGTCGAGCAGTACTTC. It encodes CASSLGTGYVEQYF.

This clone was detected only once. V usage is TRBV19 and J usage is TRBJ2-7; D unclear. The germline V gene encodes CDR1 LNHDA and CDR2 SQIVND (reference sequence). V lost 1 base and J 0 bases, leaving 4 bases between the germline ends. The CDR3 runs to 13 residues. The CDR3 loop is CASSIGASYEQYF. Written as DNA, the CDR3 is TGTGCCAGTAGTATAGGGGCCTCCTACGAGCAGTACTTC.

The chain links TRBV7-2 to TRBJ2-7; D could derive from TRBD1 or TRBD2 (6 bases each). This CDR3 spans 14 amino acids. V dropped 1 base and J dropped 2 bases, with 9 bases sitting between them. Germline CDR1 reads SGHTA; CDR2 reads FQGNSA. CDR3 nucleotide sequence: TGTGCCAGCAGCTTAGGAAGGGGGGCCTACGAGCAGTACTTC. Translated, it gives CASSLGRGAYEQYF.

V is TRBV28 and J is TRBJ1-2, with D hard to call. CDR1 and CDR2 from the germline V gene are MDHEN and SYDVKM. CDR3 length: 12 amino acids. V was pared by 6 bases and J by 4 bases, with 9 bases between. For the CDR3, the DNA is TGTGCCAGCAGCCCGGACGGCTATGGCTACACCTTC. It encodes CASSPDGYGYTF.

The V and J genes are TRBV19 and TRBJ2-5, with TRBD2 matching 16 bases. Trimming took 7 bases from V and 3 from J; bases not matched to a gene: 2. The CDR3 is 15 amino acids. Per the germline V gene, CDR1 is LNHDA and CDR2 is SQIVND (reference sequence). CDR3 sequence: CASMGLAGGEETQYF. As DNA, the CDR3 is TGTGCCAGTATGGGACTAGCGGGAGGGGAAGAGACCCAGTACTTC.

The J gene is TRBJ1-1, the V gene TRBV5-1; D might be TRBD1 (6 bases). In germline, CDR1 is SGHRS, CDR2 YFSETQ. Trimming took off 4 bases at V and 0 bases at J, with 25 bases between the two ends. The CDR3 covers 19 residues. The CDR3 region is CASSLTLPGHWAMNTEAFF. CDR3 sequence (DNA): TGCGCCAGCAGCCTAACCCTTCCGGGACACTGGGCCATGAACACTGAAGCTTTCTTT.

The chain carries TRBV6-1 and TRBJ2-5, with TRBD2 matching over 7 bases. Germline V gives CDR1 MNHNS, CDR2 SASEGT. The CDR3 is 12 residues long. The V segment lost 6 bases and the J segment 5 bases; nucleotides outside the gene matches: 3. CDR3 region: CASSEGGETQYF. CDR3 coding DNA: TGTGCCAGCAGCGAGGGAGGGGAGACCCAGTACTTC.

This sequence joins TRBV5-1 and TRBJ1-1, with D perhaps TRBD1 (5 bases). Trimming took 0 bases from V and 0 from J, leaving 9 bases between them. Per the germline V gene, CDR1 is SGHRS and CDR2 is YFSETQ. This CDR3 comprises 15 residues. DNA for the CDR3: TGCGCCAGCAGCTTGGGGGGCGGTTTGAACACTGAAGCTTTCTTT. This translates into CASSLGGGLNTEAFF.

The chain links TRBV27 to TRBJ1-4; 7 bases fit TRBD1. The V and J ends lost 3 bases and 2 bases, in that order; junction bases with no gene match: 3. Germline CDR1 MNHEY, CDR2 SMNVEV (reference sequence). The CDR3 covers 15 residues. CDR3 sequence: CASSLTGLTNEKLFF. In DNA, the CDR3 is TGTGCCAGCAGTTTGACAGGGTTGACTAATGAAAAACTGTTTTTT. The entire variable domain, with the rest obtained from reference TRBV27 and TRBJ1-4, is as follows: EAQVTQNPRYLITVTGKKLTVTCSQNMNHEYMSWYRQDPGLGLRQIYYSMNVEVTDKGDVPEGYKVSRKEKRNFPLILESPSPNQTSLYFCASSLTGLTNEKLFFGSGTQLSVL.